Presented here are 17 T cell receptor beta chains from one specimen sequenced in a study of cytomegalovirus exposure and HLA in healthy donors. This table comes from immunoSEQ multiplex PCR, and its TCRdb copy is limited to in-frame clones, with some not included. There are under 80,000 clones in the sample; approximately 95% occur only once, and 2.1% lies in the top ten. Sequences were obtained from PBMCs. Every receptor here comes from a woman aged 18-29 years in good health and CMV-seronegative.

The V call is TRBV19, the J call TRBJ1-1; a possible D gene is TRBD1 (5 bases). Trimming pared 3 bases from V and 11 bases from J, leaving 16 bases between. Germline CDR1 reads LNHDA; CDR2 reads SQIVND (reference sequence). The CDR3 sequence is 13 residues long. This CDR3 reads CASSIPRARGAFF. The CDR3 DNA is TGTGCCAGTAGTATCCCCCGGGCCCGGGGGGCTTTCTTT.

The chain couples TRBV28 to TRBJ2-3; TRBD2 matches 10 bases. V lost 5 bases and J lost 1; bases outside the gene matches: 6. The CDR3 is made up of 16 amino acids. The germline gives CDR1 MDHEN, CDR2 SYDVKM. CDR3: CASSPAGTSGTDTQYF. The CDR3 bases are TGTGCCAGCAGTCCCGCCGGGACTAGCGGCACAGATACGCAGTATTTT.

The chain links TRBV7-9 to TRBJ2-1; 9 bases map to TRBD1. V lost 6 bases to trimming and J lost 8 bases; unmatched junction nucleotides: 11. This CDR3 region has 15 residues. Germline values: CDR1 SEHNR, CDR2 FQNEAQ (reference sequence). CDR3 sequence reads: CASSSTGTGPHEQFF. As DNA, the CDR3 is TGTGCCAGCAGTTCAACCGGGACAGGGCCCCATGAGCAGTTCTTC.

J is TRBJ1-6 and V is TRBV5-5; 9 bases agree with TRBD1. Trimming took 0 bases from V and 11 from J; bases not matched to a gene: 6. CDR3 length equals 15 residues. Germline CDR1 and CDR2: SGHKS and YYEKEE (reference sequence). Here the CDR3 DNA reads TGTGCCAGCAGCTTGGTAGGGACAGGGCTGGCACCCCTCCACTTT. Translation: CASSLVGTGLAPLHF.

The V gene is TRBV2, the J gene TRBJ1-2; 9 positions agree with TRBD1. The V segment lost 4 bases and the J segment 4 bases; nucleotides outside the gene matches: 7. The CDR3 is 15 residues long. Germline assignment: CDR1 SNHLY and CDR2 FYNNEI. This CDR3 is CASSAPPTGGYGYTF. As DNA, the CDR3 is TGTGCCAGCAGTGCCCCACCGACAGGGGGCTATGGCTACACCTTC.

The chain links TRBV18 to TRBJ2-3; 11 bases map to TRBD2. The CDR3 loop spans 16 amino acids. J gave up 2 bases and V 5 bases, and 6 bases lay outside the gene matches. Germline CDR1 is KGHSH and CDR2 is LQKENI. DNA of the CDR3: TGTGCCAGCTCATCCGGACTAGCGGGCTCCACAGATACGCAGTATTTT. Protein product: CASSSGLAGSTDTQYF.

The chain couples TRBV6-5 to TRBJ1-1; 7 bases match TRBD1. Germline assignment: CDR1 MNHEY and CDR2 SVGAGI. The CDR3 runs 14 residues. J lost 7 bases, V lost 2 bases, and 7 bases had no gene match. The CDR3 region has the DNA TGTGCCAGCAGTTACACGGGGACAGCCCATGAAGCTTTCTTT. This sequence encodes CASSYTGTAHEAFF.

V and J are TRBV28 and TRBJ1-1, with D unresolved. The ends were cut back, 8 bases at V and 5 bases at J, with 15 bases in the middle. The CDR3 consists of 13 residues. Germline CDR1 reads MDHEN; CDR2 reads SYDVKM. This chain's CDR3 is CASLYAGETEAFF. DNA of the CDR3: TGTGCCAGCCTCTATGCGGGAGAGACTGAAGCTTTCTTT.

The chain carries TRBV29-1 and TRBJ1-4, with D uncertain. V lost 4 bases and J 0 bases, leaving 9 bases between the germline ends. Germline CDR1 is SQVTM and CDR2 is ANQGSEA. This CDR3 comprises 14 residues. The DNA of the CDR3 is TGCAGCGTTGGATTCGGGGCAACTAATGAAAAACTGTTTTTT. This codes for CSVGFGATNEKLFF. Drawing the rest from reference TRBV29-1 and TRBJ1-4, the complete variable domain is SAVISQKPSRDICQRGTSLTIQCQVDSQVTMMFWYRQQPGQSLTLIATANQGSEATYESGFVIDKFPISRPNLTFSTLTVSNMSPEDSSIYLCSVGFGATNEKLFFGSGTQLSVL.

CDR3: CASSLTSGSYEQYF. Written as DNA, the CDR3 is TGTGCCAGCAGCTTAACTAGCGGGAGCTACGAGCAGTACTTC. The chain carries TRBV7-9 and TRBJ2-7, with TRBD2 matching over 11 bases. The CDR3 spans 14 residues. The germline V gene encodes CDR1 SEHNR and CDR2 FQNEAQ (reference sequence). With V trimmed by 2 bases and J by 3 bases, 0 bases remained unmatched.

This chain connects TRBV6-5 to TRBJ2-3; a weak D match, TRBD2 (6 bases). Trimming stripped 0 bases from V and 6 bases from J, with 13 bases between. Germline CDR1 reads MNHEY; CDR2 reads SVGAGI. The CDR3 has 15 residues. The CDR3, as DNA: TGTGCCAGCAGTTACTCGGGAGGAGGGACCGATACGCAGTATTTT. Translation gives CASSYSGGGTDTQYF.

The gene calls are TRBV7-8 and TRBJ2-7, with 11 nucleotides matching TRBD2. Germline V gene lookup returns CDR1 SGHVS and CDR2 FQNEAQ. The CDR3 contains 15 residues. The V and J ends lost 5 bases and 2 bases, in that order; junction bases with no gene match: 5. In nucleotides, the CDR3 is TGTGCCAGCAGCCCCACTAGCGGGAGAACCTACGAGCAGTACTTC. Its protein product is CASSPTSGRTYEQYF. Filled out from reference TRBV7-8 and TRBJ2-7, the complete variable domain reads GAGVSQSPRYKVAKRGQDVALRCDPISGHVSLFWYQQALGQGPEFLTYFQNEAQLDKSGLPSDRFFAERPEGSVSTLKIQRTQQEDSAVYLCASSPTSGRTYEQYFGPGTRLTVT.

V and J are TRBV19 and TRBJ1-2; D is undetermined. V was clipped by 6 bases and J by 2 bases, with 13 bases between them. Germline CDR1 is LNHDA and CDR2 is SQIVND (reference sequence). CDR3 length equals 14 residues. The CDR3 nucleotides are TGTGCCAGTAGCACGAGCCGACTAAACTATGGCTACACCTTC. Its translation: CASSTSRLNYGYTF.

The V gene is TRBV7-2, the J gene TRBJ2-7, with TRBD2 matching over 8 bases. The CDR3 runs to 16 residues. Unmatched junction bases numbered 13, after V lost 6 bases and J lost 3 bases. Germline V gene sequence: CDR1 SGHTA, CDR2 FQGNSA. The CDR3, as DNA: TGTGCCAGCAGTCCCTTAATGAGCGGGGGTGACTACGAGCAGTACTTC. Its protein product is CASSPLMSGGDYEQYF.

This clone has just one count. This sequence joins TRBV19 and TRBJ2-7; 7 bases are a match to TRBD2. The CDR3 has 13 amino acids. V lost 6 bases to trimming and J lost 1 base; unmatched junction nucleotides: 3. The germline V gene encodes CDR1 LNHDA and CDR2 SQIVND (reference sequence). In DNA form, the CDR3 reads TGTGCCAGTAGCCGGACTAGTTCCTACGAGCAGTACTTC. Protein sequence: CASSRTSSYEQYF.

The rearrangement uses TRBV10-3 and TRBJ1-2; D is possibly TRBD1 (6 bases). This CDR3 region has 16 residues. The germline CDR1 and CDR2 sequences are ENHRY and SYGVKD. V dropped 2 bases and J dropped 4 bases, with 17 bases sitting between them. Written as DNA, the CDR3 is TGTGCCATCAGTGAGGGTAAAGGGGGTGCCCTCTATGGCTACACCTTC. It yields the protein CAISEGKGGALYGYTF.

The J gene is TRBJ2-1, the V gene TRBV11-3; 10 bases agree with TRBD2. Unmatched junction bases numbered 4, after V lost 3 bases and J lost 5 bases. The CDR3 runs 15 residues. Germline V CDR1 and CDR2: SGHNT, YENEEA. This CDR3 reads CASSFPGTSDNEQFF. The CDR3 coding sequence is TGTGCCAGCAGCTTTCCCGGGACTAGCGACAATGAGCAGTTCTTC.